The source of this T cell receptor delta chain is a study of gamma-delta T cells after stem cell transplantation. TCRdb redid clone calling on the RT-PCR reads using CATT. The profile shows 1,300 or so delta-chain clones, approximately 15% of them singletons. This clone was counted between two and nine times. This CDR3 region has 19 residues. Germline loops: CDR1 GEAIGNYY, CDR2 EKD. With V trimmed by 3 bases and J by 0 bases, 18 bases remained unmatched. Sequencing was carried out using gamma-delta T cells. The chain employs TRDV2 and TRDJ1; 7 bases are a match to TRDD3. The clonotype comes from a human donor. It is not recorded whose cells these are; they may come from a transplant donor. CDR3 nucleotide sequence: TGTGCCTGTGACGGCCTACCTGGGGGTCCCGCCCCGTACACCGATAAACTCATCTTT. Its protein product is CACDGLPGGPAPYTDKLIF.